The 10 T cell receptor beta chains below were found in one sample sequenced in a study of human T cells and chemical hapten exposure. TCRdb re-analysed the RACE reads in MiXCR, keeping a single row per CDR3 protein. Altogether 180,000 or so distinct CDR3 sequences are present, roughly 15% being singletons, with the ten largest covering about 1.7%. The time point: patch test 1, 2 weeks after DPC sensitization. Sample treatment: therapeutic diphenylcyclopropenone sensitization with weekly scalp DPC. The sequencing used whole blood, collected in connection with sensitization to the hapten diphenylcyclopropenone (DPC). The receptor set was obtained from a woman in her thirties with alopecia areata. Some clones in this sample may be carry-over from other donors' samples.

This clonotype was observed a few times. This chain joins TRBV21-1 and TRBJ2-1; the D call TRBD1 from the table was never checked on the DNA. TRBV21-1 is a known pseudogene. The CDR3 runs to 17 residues. CDR3 region: CASSKERAGSSYNEQFF. CDR3 sequence (DNA): TGTGCCAGCAGCAAAGAAAGGGCGGGGAGCTCCTACAATGAGCAGTTCTTC.

The chain links TRBV28 to TRBJ2-7; 10 nucleotides agree with TRBD1. CDR3 length equals 20 residues. Germline assignment: CDR1 MDHEN and CDR2 SYDVKM. The V and J ends lost 5 bases and 2 bases, in that order; junction bases with no gene match: 21. The DNA of the CDR3 is TGTGCCAGCAGTGGGTTCCCGGGACAGGGGTTTTTAGGACGGCCCTACGAGCAGTACTTC. It yields the protein CASSGFPGQGFLGRPYEQYF.

DNA of the CDR3: TGTGCCAGCAGCTTAACCGGCGGAGGGGACCTCCACTTT. Translation: CASSLTGGGDLHF. The chain is built from TRBV7-3 and TRBJ1-6; a weak D match, TRBD1 (5 bases). The germline V gene has CDR1 SGHTA and CDR2 FQGTGA. This CDR3 has 13 residues. The V end was cut by 0 bases, the J end by 15 bases, with 12 bases between.

The sample holds a few counts of this clonotype. CDR3 region: CASKAGATNTEAFF. In DNA, the CDR3 is TGTGCCAGCAAGGCGGGGGCGACGAACACTGAAGCTTTCTTT. The V gene is TRBV6-2 or TRBV6-3, the J gene TRBJ1-1; a weak D match, TRBD1 (6 bases). CDR1 and CDR2 (germline): MNHEY, SVGEGT. This CDR3 spans 14 amino acids. With 7 bases removed from V and 1 base from J, the gap between germline ends came to 13 bases.

In this sample, this clonotype turned up a few times. This rearrangement joins TRBV7-6 to TRBJ2-7; D unresolved. Germline CDR1 SGHVS, CDR2 FNYEAQ. Trimming shortened V by 1 base and J by 4 bases, and 8 bases separated the two germline ends. The CDR3 totals 13 residues. Here the CDR3 reads CASSLGRQYEQYF. Here the CDR3 DNA reads TGTGCCAGCAGCTTAGGGCGCCAATACGAGCAGTACTTC.

CDR3 DNA sequence: TGTGCCAGCAGCCCCTGGGGGCGGGACAGGGATTTAAGTGAGCAGTTCTTC. This sequence encodes CASSPWGRDRDLSEQFF. This chain links TRBV4-2 with TRBJ2-1; the match to TRBD1 covers 9 bases. The CDR3 contains 17 residues. The V segment lost 4 bases and the J segment 9 bases; nucleotides outside the gene matches: 16. CDR1 and CDR2 from the germline V gene are LGHNA and YNFKEQ.

The rearrangement joins TRBV23-1 to TRBJ1-6; 9 nucleotides agree with TRBD1. TRBV23-1 is reported as an ORF; its role is uncertain. The CDR3 runs to 15 residues. After removal of 0 bases from V and 9 bases from J, the junction contained 3 bases not matched to a gene. CDR3 sequence (DNA): TGCGCCAGCAGTCAATCAGGGACAGGGTTTTCACCCCTCCACTTT. Amino acid sequence: CASSQSGTGFSPLHF.

This clonotype occurred a few times. This chain links TRBV6-5 with TRBJ1-1, with a weak D call TRBD1 (6 bases). Per the germline V gene, CDR1 is MNHEY and CDR2 is SVGAGI. This CDR3 is built from 17 residues. Trimming cost V 0 bases and J 2 bases, with 16 bases left between them. CDR3 bases: TGTGCCAGCAGTTACTCGGGCCAGGGGTTGACTAACACTGAAGCTTTCTTT. Translated, it gives CASSYSGQGLTNTEAFF.

This clonotype has just a few counts. V gene TRBV5-1 combines with J gene TRBJ1-4, with D tentatively TRBD1 (5 bases). V was cut by 0 bases and J by 8 bases, with 11 bases left in between. Germline CDR1 reads SGHRS; CDR2 reads YFSETQ. The CDR3 length is 14 residues. This chain's CDR3 is CASSLVQGREKLFF. In DNA, the CDR3 is TGCGCCAGCAGCTTGGTTCAGGGTCGGGAAAAACTGTTTTTT. Filled out from reference TRBV5-1 and TRBJ1-4, the complete variable domain reads KAGVTQTPRYLIKTRGQQVTLSCSPISGHRSVSWYQQTPGQGLQFLFEYFSETQRNKGNFPGRFSGRQFSNSRSEMNVSTLELGDSALYLCASSLVQGREKLFFGSGTQLSVL.

There are many counts of this clonotype. The chain recombines TRBV7-2 with TRBJ1-4; 10 bases agree with TRBD1. V gave up 1 base and J gave up 7 bases; unmatched junction bases: 9. Germline values: CDR1 SGHTA, CDR2 FQGNSA. There are 17 residues in the CDR3. The CDR3 here is CASSLGTGGSFGEKLFF. The CDR3, as DNA: TGTGCCAGCAGCTTAGGGACAGGGGGGTCTTTCGGTGAAAAACTGTTTTTT.